This T cell receptor beta chain originates from a study of T cell repertoires in cytomegalovirus infection. This clonotype was seen at least ten times. Antigen unknown. The study, taken as a whole, reports: Cumulative frequency (of public TCR beta family members) identified carriers of CMV plus the relevant HLA.

From the reads, TCRdb called clonotypes with MiXCR, one entry per CDR3 protein. The profile shows 650,000 to 900,000 distinct CDR3 sequences, 25% to 35% of them singletons. The sample in question was cultured CD8+ T cells from PBMCs, obtained from culture after CMV antigen stimulation. The source is a human donor in good health (CMV status not recorded). Some clones in this sample may be carry-over from other donors' samples.

The CDR3 bases are TGTGCCAGCAGCTCCGGGGGGGATGAGCAGTTCTTC. It translates to CASSSGGDEQFF. The V and J genes are TRBV19 and TRBJ2-1, with 8 positions matching TRBD2. The CDR3 loop spans 12 amino acids. The trim removed 9 bases at V and 8 bases at J, leaving 6 bases unmatched. CDR1 LNHDA and CDR2 SQIVND come from the germline V gene (reference sequence).